This T cell receptor beta chain was captured in a study of cytomegalovirus exposure and HLA in healthy donors. Study-wide context: The approximately 120 validation repertoires and the approximately 670 first-cohort repertoires shared a platform, a later analysis reported.

The donors were in the roughly 130-subject validation cohort; that cohort was separate from the approximately 730-subject first cohort. Method: immunoSEQ multiplex PCR; TCRdb's copy keeps in-frame clones and lacks some. This sample yields roughly 200,000 clones, of which approximately 86% are seen a single time; 7.2% belongs to the top ten. V trimming: 8 bases; J trimming: 0 bases; junction bases outside the gene matches: 7. Germline V gene data show CDR1 as SGHRS and CDR2 as YFSETQ. The CDR3 has 15 residues. Sequencing was done on a sample of PBMCs. J is TRBJ2-3 and V is TRBV5-1, with TRBD1 matching over 9 bases. This sequence originates from a young man in good health and CMV-seropositive. The chain's CDR3 is CASRLGTGSTDTQYF. The DNA for the CDR3 is TGCGCCAGTAGACTGGGGACAGGGAGCACAGATACGCAGTATTTT. Looking up the rest from reference TRBV5-1 and TRBJ2-3 gives the full variable domain: KAGVTQTPRYLIKTRGQQVTLSCSPISGHRSVSWYQQTPGQGLQFLFEYFSETQRNKGNFPGRFSGRQFSNSRSEMNVSTLELGDSALYLCASRLGTGSTDTQYFGPGTRLTVL.